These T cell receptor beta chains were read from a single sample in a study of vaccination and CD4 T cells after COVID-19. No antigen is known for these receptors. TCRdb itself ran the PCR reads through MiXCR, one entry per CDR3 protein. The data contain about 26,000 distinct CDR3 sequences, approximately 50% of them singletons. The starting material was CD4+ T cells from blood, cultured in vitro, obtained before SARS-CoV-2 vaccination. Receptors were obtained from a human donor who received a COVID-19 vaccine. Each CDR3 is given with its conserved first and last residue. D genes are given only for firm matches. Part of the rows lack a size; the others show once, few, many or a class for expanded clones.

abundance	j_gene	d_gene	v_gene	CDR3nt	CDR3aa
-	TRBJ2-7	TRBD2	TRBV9	TGTGCCAGCAGCGCCCTAGCGGGGTTCAACTACGAGCAGTACTTC	CASSALAGFNYEQYF
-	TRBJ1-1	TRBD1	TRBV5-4	TGTGCCAGCAGCCCCGGACAGGCCGCGAACACTGAAGCTTTCTTT	CASSPGQAANTEAFF
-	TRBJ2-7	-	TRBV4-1	TGCGCCAGCAGCCAAGATGCCCCCGCCGTCACCTACGAGCAGTACTTC	CASSQDAPAVTYEQYF
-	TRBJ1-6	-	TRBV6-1	TGTGCCAGCAGGCCAACCTCCCAGGGGAAACCCCTCCACTTT	CASRPTSQGKPLHF
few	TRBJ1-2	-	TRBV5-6	TGTGCCAGCAGCTTGGCGGCGAATAGCTACACCTTC	CASSLAANSYTF
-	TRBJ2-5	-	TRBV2	TGTGCCAGCAGTGGTCGGACCGGACAGATCCAAGAGACCCAGTACTTC	CASSGRTGQIQETQYF
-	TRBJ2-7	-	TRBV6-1	TGTGCCAGCAGCACCCTAGGACGGTCCTCCTACGAGCAGTACTTC	CASSTLGRSSYEQYF
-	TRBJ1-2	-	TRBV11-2	TGTGCCAGCAGCTTGGTGAGAGTTAACTATGGCTACACCTTC	CASSLVRVNYGYTF
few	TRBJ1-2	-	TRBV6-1	TGTGCCAACAAAGGAGGGTCTAACTATGGCTACACCTTC	CANKGGSNYGYTF
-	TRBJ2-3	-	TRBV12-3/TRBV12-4	TGTGCCTGCAGGAGGCCTAAGGGCACAGATACGCAGTATTTT	CACRRPKGTDTQYF
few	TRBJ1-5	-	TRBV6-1	TGTGCCAGCAGTGAGACCCCGCTTCGGCCCCAGCATTTT	CASSETPLRPQHF
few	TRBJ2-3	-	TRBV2	TGTGCCAGCAGTGAAGACGGGACGGCCCCCACAGATACGCAGTATTTT	CASSEDGTAPTDTQYF
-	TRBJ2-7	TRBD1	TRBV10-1	TGTGCCAGTAGCAGGACAGGGGACCCCTACGAGCAGTACTTC	CASSRTGDPYEQYF
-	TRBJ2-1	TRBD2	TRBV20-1	TGCAGTGTTGGGCGGACGGGGGGATCCTACAATGAGCAGTTCTTC	CSVGRTGGSYNEQFF
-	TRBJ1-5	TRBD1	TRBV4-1	TGCGCCAGCAGCCTGGGGTGGGGACAGGACAATCAGCCCCAGCATTTT	CASSLGWGQDNQPQHF
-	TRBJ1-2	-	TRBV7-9	TGTGCCAGCAGCTTAACTCACCAAGGGAACGGCTACACCTTC	CASSLTHQGNGYTF
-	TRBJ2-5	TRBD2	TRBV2	TGTGCCAGCAGTCCACGGGGACTAGCGGGGCGGCAAGAGACCCAGTACTTC	CASSPRGLAGRQETQYF
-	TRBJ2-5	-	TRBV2	TGTGCCAGCAGCCTGCGTTCCACCTCCCAAGAGACCCAGTACTTC	CASSLRSTSQETQYF
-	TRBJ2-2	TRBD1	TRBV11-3	TGTGCCAGCAGCTTCCTGACAGGGGGGGAGACCGGGGAGCTGTTTTTT	CASSFLTGGETGELFF
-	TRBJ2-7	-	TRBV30	TGTGCCTGGAGTCGGGGCGACTCCTACGAGCAGTACTTC	CAWSRGDSYEQYF
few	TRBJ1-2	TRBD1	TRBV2	TGTGCCAGCAGTGAAGCGCGACAGGGGGCGAGCTACACCTTC	CASSEARQGASYTF
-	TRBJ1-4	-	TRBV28	TGTGCCAGCAGTCCGGTGGGAGCAACTAATGAAAAACTGTTTTTT	CASSPVGATNEKLFF
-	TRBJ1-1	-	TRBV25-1	TGTGCCAGCAGTGAATTAGGCCACACTGAAGCTTTCTTT	CASSELGHTEAFF
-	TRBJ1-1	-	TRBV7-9	TGTGCCAGCAGCTTAGGACAGTCTAGACCGAACACTGAAGCTCTCTTT	CASSLGQSRPNTEALF
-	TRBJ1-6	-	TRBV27	TGTGCCAGCAGCCCTACAGGGTTTAATTCACCCCTCCACTTT	CASSPTGFNSPLHF
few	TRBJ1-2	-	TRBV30	TGTGCCTGGAGTGTACAAGGGGGTGATGGCTACACCTTC	CAWSVQGGDGYTF
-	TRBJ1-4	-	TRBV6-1	TGTGCCAGCAGTCCCGGGCCCCGGGGTGAAAAACTGTTTTTT	CASSPGPRGEKLFF
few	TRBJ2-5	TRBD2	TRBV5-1	TGCGCCACCTCGAGCGGGGGAGCCTACGAAGAGACCCAGTACTTC	CATSSGGAYEETQYF
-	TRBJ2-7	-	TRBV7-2	TGTGCCAGCAGCCCAGACAGGCTTGTTTGGTACGAGCAGTACTTC	CASSPDRLVWYEQYF
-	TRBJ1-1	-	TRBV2	TGTGCCAGCAGCGCCGGGTCTGTAAGTACTGAAGCTTTCTTT	CASSAGSVSTEAFF
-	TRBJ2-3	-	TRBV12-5	TGTGCTAGTGGTTTGGGGCAGTCCACAGATACGCAGTATTTT	CASGLGQSTDTQYF
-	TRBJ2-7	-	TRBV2	TGTGCCAGCAGTCCAATCTACGAGCAGTACTTC	CASSPIYEQYF
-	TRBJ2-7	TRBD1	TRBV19	TGTGCCAGTAGTCCCAGACAGGGGGCGGCGGACGAGCAGTACTTC	CASSPRQGAADEQYF
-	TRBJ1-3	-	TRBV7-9	TGTGCCAGCAGCTTTACGCGGGACCTCTCTGGAAACACCATATATTTT	CASSFTRDLSGNTIYF
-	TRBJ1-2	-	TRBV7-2	TGTGCCAGCAGCTTATCGGCTGCCTTCTCTAACTATGGCTACACCTTC	CASSLSAAFSNYGYTF
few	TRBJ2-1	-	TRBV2	TGTGCCAGCAGTCTTAGGTCCTGGCGGGGCTACAATGAGCAGTTCTTC	CASSLRSWRGYNEQFF
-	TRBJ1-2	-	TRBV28	TGTGCCAGCAGTTCCACCAAGGGCTACACCTTC	CASSSTKGYTF
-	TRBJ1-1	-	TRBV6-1	TGTGCCAGCACCTCCCGCCTGACGGGAGCTTTCTTT	CASTSRLTGAFF
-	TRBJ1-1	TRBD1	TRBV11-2	TGTGCCAGCAGCGACGACAGGGGGCGCGTTGCAGCTTTCTTT	CASSDDRGRVAAFF
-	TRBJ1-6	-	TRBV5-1	TGCGCCAGCAGCTTTGGCCAAGGGTATCGTTCACCCCTCCACTTT	CASSFGQGYRSPLHF
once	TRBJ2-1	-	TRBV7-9	TGTGCCAGCAGCTTAGCAAATGAGCAGTTCTTC	CASSLANEQFF
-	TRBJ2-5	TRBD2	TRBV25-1	TGTGCCAGCAGCAGAGGGGGTAGCGGGGGCAGGGAGACCCAGTACTTC	CASSRGGSGGRETQYF
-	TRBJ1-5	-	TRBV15	TGTGCCACCACCAGAGATCGATCCGGTCAGCCCCAGCATTTT	CATTRDRSGQPQHF
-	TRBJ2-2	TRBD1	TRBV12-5	TGTGCTAGTGGGAGGGACAGGGGAAGGACCGGGGAGCTGTTTTTT	CASGRDRGRTGELFF
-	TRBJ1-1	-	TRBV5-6	TGTGCCAGCAGCTTTTCTCCATCCCGAAGAGGTGAAGCTTTCTTT	CASSFSPSRRGEAFF
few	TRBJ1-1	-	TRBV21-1	TGTGCCAGCAGCAAAGAGGGGGCAGGGGAGACGGTCGACACTGAAGCTTTCTTT	CASSKEGAGETVDTEAFF